This paragraph reports one T cell receptor (beta chain). The data were taken from a study of blood T cell repertoires in COVID-19. Looking at the study overall: Donors in the United States, Italy and Spain gave samples during acute or convalescent COVID-19.

In the authors' methods: The authors estimated nucleated cell counts from reference gene primer amplification. The method was immunoSEQ multiplex PCR; TCRdb's version includes in-frame clones alone and lacks a portion of them. Clonal size and the V and J genes are those of that table, whereas D and trimming came from the DNA. Of roughly 30,000 clones in the sample, nearly 95% were seen once. Germline V gene data show CDR1 as SGHRS and CDR2 as YFSETQ. The CDR3 covers 15 residues. Trimming cost V 4 bases and J 5 bases, with 18 bases left between them. Sequenced material: peripheral blood. The chain combines TRBV5-1 with TRBJ2-5, with D maybe TRBD2 (7 bases). The TCR comes from a human donor in a cohort sampled during active COVID-19. The chain's CDR3 is CASSPGGFYRETQYF. CDR3 nucleotides: TGCGCCAGCAGCCCGGGGGGCTTTTACCGGGAGACCCAGTACTTC.